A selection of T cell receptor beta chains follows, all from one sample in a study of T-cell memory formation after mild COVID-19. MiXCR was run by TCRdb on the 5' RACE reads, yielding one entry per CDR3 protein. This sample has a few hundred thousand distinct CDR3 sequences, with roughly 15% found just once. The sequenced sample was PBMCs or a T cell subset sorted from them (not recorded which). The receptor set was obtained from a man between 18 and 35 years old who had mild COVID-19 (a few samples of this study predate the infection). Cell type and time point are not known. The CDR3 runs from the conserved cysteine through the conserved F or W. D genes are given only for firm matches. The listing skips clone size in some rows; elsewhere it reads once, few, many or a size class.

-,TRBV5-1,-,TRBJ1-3,CASSLDGTSGNTIYF,TGCGCCAGCAGCTTGGATGGTACCTCTGGAAACACCATATATTTT
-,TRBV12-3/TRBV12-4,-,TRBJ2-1,CASSPGRQVYNEQFF,TGTGCCAGCAGCCCGGGACGCCAGGTATACAATGAGCAGTTCTTC
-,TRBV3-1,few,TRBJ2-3,CASSPTLGTSTDTQYF,TGTGCCAGCAGCCCCACCTTGGGTACTAGCACAGATACGCAGTATTTT
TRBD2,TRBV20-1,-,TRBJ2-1,CSARISGVYNEQFF,TGCAGTGCTAGGATTAGCGGGGTCTACAATGAGCAGTTCTTC
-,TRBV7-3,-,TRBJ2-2,CASSLTGPGGTGELFF,TGTGCCAGCAGCCTGACAGGCCCAGGGGGGACCGGGGAGCTGTTTTTT
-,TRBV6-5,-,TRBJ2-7,CATGTELSYEQYF,TGTGCCACGGGGACCGAACTCTCCTACGAGCAGTACTTC
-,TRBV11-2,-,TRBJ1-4,CASSFSRKGEKLFF,TGTGCCAGCAGCTTTAGCAGGAAGGGTGAAAAACTGTTTTTT
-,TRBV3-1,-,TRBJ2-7,CASSLSSGSSYEQYF,TGTGCCAGCAGCCTCTCGAGCGGGTCTTCCTACGAGCAGTACTTC
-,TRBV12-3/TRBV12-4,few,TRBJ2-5,CASSYTGTRQETQYF,TGTGCCAGCAGTTACACCGGGACTCGGCAAGAGACCCAGTACTTC
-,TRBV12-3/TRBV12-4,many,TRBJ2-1,CASSLNEQFF,TGTGCCAGCAGTTTAAATGAGCAGTTCTTC
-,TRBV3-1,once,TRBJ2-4,CASRRAGDYIQYF,TGTGCCAGCAGAAGAGCCGGTGATTACATTCAGTACTTC
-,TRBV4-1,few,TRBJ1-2,CASSQVGLQDYTF,TGCGCCAGCAGCCAAGTCGGGCTTCAAGACTACACCTTC
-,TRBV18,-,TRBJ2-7,CASSPPGGTYEQYF,TGTGCCAGCTCACCACCGGGGGGTACCTACGAGCAGTACTTC
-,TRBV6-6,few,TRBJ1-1,CASSYTAEAFF,TGTGCCAGCAGTTACACGGCTGAAGCTTTCTTT
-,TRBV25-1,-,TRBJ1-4,CASRRFEKLFF,TGTGCCAGCAGAAGGTTTGAAAAACTGTTTTTT
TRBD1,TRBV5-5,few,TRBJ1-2,CASWNRTGENYGYTF,TGTGCCAGCTGGAATCGGACAGGGGAGAACTATGGCTACACCTTC
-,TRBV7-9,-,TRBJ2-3,CASSSTQGSDTQYF,TGTGCCAGCAGTTCAACCCAAGGGTCGGATACGCAGTATTTT
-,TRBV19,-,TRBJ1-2,CASSPRQESYGYTF,TGTGCCAGTAGTCCCAGACAGGAGTCCTATGGCTACACCTTC
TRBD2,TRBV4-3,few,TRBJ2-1,CASSQGAGGAYNEQFF,TGCGCCAGCAGCCAAGGGGCCGGGGGGGCCTACAATGAGCAGTTCTTC
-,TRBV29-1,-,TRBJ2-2,CSVRRTGELFF,TGCAGCGTCAGACGGACCGGGGAGCTGTTTTTT
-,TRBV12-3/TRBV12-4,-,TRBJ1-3,CASSGRGRGGNTIYF,TGTGCCAGCAGTGGAAGGGGAAGGGGTGGAAACACCATATATTTT
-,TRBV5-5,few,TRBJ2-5,CASSFWVGLSETQYF,TGTGCCAGCAGCTTCTGGGTGGGGTTGTCAGAGACCCAGTACTTC
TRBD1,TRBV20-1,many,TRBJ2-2,CSALRNRGRPGELFF,TGCAGTGCACTCAGGAACAGGGGGCGACCCGGGGAGCTGTTTTTT
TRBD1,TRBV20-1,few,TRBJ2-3,CSATGQGITDTQYF,TGCAGTGCTACGGGACAGGGGATCACAGATACGCAGTATTTT
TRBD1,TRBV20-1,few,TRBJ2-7,CSARDGNRGRDEQYF,TGCAGTGCTAGAGATGGGAACAGGGGCAGGGACGAGCAGTACTTC
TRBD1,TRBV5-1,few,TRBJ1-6,CASSVGDRELLRGSPLHF,TGCGCCAGCAGCGTAGGGGACAGGGAACTGTTAAGAGGCTCACCCCTCCACTTT
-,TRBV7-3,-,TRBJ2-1,CASSLSGPRSYNEQFF,TGTGCCAGCAGCCTATCGGGCCCTAGGTCCTACAATGAGCAGTTCTTC